The next 11 T cell receptor beta chains were all read from a single sample in a study of beta chain features in type 1 diabetes (dated by TCRdb to the late 2010s). General conclusions and limits of the study: Type 1 diabetes patients showed a moderate but significant shortening of TCRB CDR3 length in all four CD4+ subsets.

The method behind the library was the immunoSEQ multiplex PCR assay. The entire isolated RNA was reverse transcribed using the High Capacity cDNA Reverse Transcription Kit, and thus expressed TCRB transcripts were sequenced. Not all clones reach the TCRdb copy of this immuneACCESS table, which keeps in-frame sequences only. Checked studies attribute under half of the gap to unresolved V genes and leave the rest unexplained. The sample table shows almost 350,000 clones, and about a tenth are seen once. The biggest ten clones account for about 1% of the sample. These receptors have no known antigen. Specimen: central memory CD4+ T cells from blood. The source of these receptors is a man in his thirties or forties with type 1 diabetes.

The chain is built from TRBV29-1 and TRBJ2-2, with TRBD2 matching over 7 bases. With V trimmed by 5 bases and J by 5 bases, 8 bases remained unmatched. CDR1 is SQVTM, CDR2 ANQGSEA, per germline. The CDR3 contains 14 residues. CDR3 sequence (DNA): TGCAGCGTTCGTACCGGGACTACGACCGGGGAGCTGTTTTTT. This encodes CSVRTGTTTGELFF.

The chain employs TRBV10-3 and TRBJ2-1, with 10 bases aligning to TRBD1. Trimming at V came to 3 bases and at J to 8 bases, leaving 7 bases not matched to a gene. The CDR3 loop spans 15 amino acids. From germline, CDR1 is ENHRY and CDR2 SYGVKD. CDR3 coding DNA: TGTGCCATCAGTGACGGGACAGGGGACGGGGATGAGCAGTTCTTC. It encodes CAISDGTGDGDEQFF.

A few counts support this clone. The genes are TRBV5-1 and TRBJ2-5, with a tentative D call TRBD1 (5 bases). Deletions cut 0 bases from V and 5 bases from J, with 11 bases between. Germline lookup yields CDR1 SGHRS and CDR2 YFSETQ. The CDR3 loop spans 14 amino acids. The CDR3 protein is CASSLAAAGETQYF. DNA for the CDR3: TGCGCCAGCAGCTTGGCCGCGGCAGGGGAGACCCAGTACTTC.

The chain is built from TRBV18 and TRBJ2-3; 11 bases agree with TRBD1. This CDR3 has 17 amino acids. Germline trimming cut 2 bases from V and 4 bases from J; bases unmatched to any gene: 8. Germline CDR1 reads KGHSH; CDR2 reads LQKENI. The CDR3 DNA is TGTGCCAGCTCACCAAGACCGGGACAGGGGGTAGCAGATACGCAGTATTTT. It translates to CASSPRPGQGVADTQYF.

The rearrangement joins TRBV2 to TRBJ2-7, with D possibly being TRBD1 (6 bases). The CDR3 totals 14 residues. In germline, CDR1 is SNHLY, CDR2 FYNNEI. The germline V and J ends were trimmed by 6 bases and 3 bases, with 15 bases remaining between them. Here the CDR3 DNA reads TGTGCCAGCAGGAGAAGTGACAGGAGCTACGAGCAGTACTTC. It yields the protein CASRRSDRSYEQYF.

There are a few counts of this clone. V is TRBV6-1 and J is TRBJ1-2, with D possibly TRBD1 on 6 matching bases. Germline CDR1 and CDR2: MNHNS and SASEGT. V lost 2 bases and J lost 7, with 14 bases in between. The CDR3 has 14 residues. The CDR3 DNA reads as TGTGCCAGCAGTGAATCGACCAGGGGAGGTGGCTACACCTTC. Encoded protein: CASSESTRGGGYTF.

This clone was seen many times. This chain connects TRBV5-8 to TRBJ2-1; D is possibly TRBD1 or TRBD2 (6 bases each). The CDR3 totals 13 residues. Germline CDR1 is SGHTS and CDR2 is YDEGEE. V lost 0 bases and J lost 12, with 13 bases in between. CDR3 coding DNA: TGTGCCAGCAGCTTGGAGGAGGGACAAGGGCAGTTCTTC. Its translation is CASSLEEGQGQFF.

The chain uses TRBV19 and TRBJ2-5; D gene uncertain. The germline V gene encodes CDR1 LNHDA and CDR2 SQIVND (reference sequence). V was trimmed by 2 bases and J by 7 bases, leaving 14 bases between them. This CDR3 region has 14 residues. CDR3 DNA sequence: TGTGCCAGTAGTATAAACGGGCTTTCGGGGACCCAGTACTTC. It codes for CASSINGLSGTQYF.

This clone was counted a few times. The chain couples TRBV11-2 to TRBJ1-4; D unclear. V was pared by 5 bases and J by 8 bases, with 15 bases between. Germline V gives CDR1 SGHAT, CDR2 FQNNGV. The CDR3 has 14 amino acids. This CDR3 reads CASSRDALGEKLFF. The CDR3 DNA follows: TGTGCCAGCAGCCGCGATGCCTTGGGGGAAAAACTGTTTTTT.

The gene calls are TRBV5-1 and TRBJ1-3, with 8 bases aligning to TRBD1. Unmatched junction bases numbered 8, after V lost 0 bases and J lost 6 bases. The CDR3 runs 16 residues. The germline V gene encodes CDR1 SGHRS and CDR2 YFSETQ. The CDR3 DNA reads as TGCGCCAGCAGCTTGGCCGCGGCAGGGGGCGTAAACACCATATATTTT. It encodes CASSLAAAGGVNTIYF.

The J gene is TRBJ2-3, the V gene TRBV7-2; a weak D match, TRBD1 (6 bases). The length of the CDR3 is 14 residues. Germline V lookup: CDR1 SGHTA, CDR2 FQGNSA. V was shortened by 2 bases and J by 4 bases, with 10 bases between the two germline ends. CDR3 DNA sequence: TGTGCCAGCAGCTTATCAGGGGCATCAGATACGCAGTATTTT. Residues: CASSLSGASDTQYF.